A single sample is the source of the 30 T cell receptor beta chains below, sequenced in a study of blood T cell repertoires in COVID-19. Assay used: immunoSEQ multiplex PCR; TCRdb lists only in-frame clones, some missing. The sample lists roughly 270,000 clones; roughly 85% were seen once. Sequencing was done on a sample of peripheral blood. The receptors derive from a man aged 45-65 years with active or convalescent COVID-19.

The chain has TRBV7-9 and TRBJ1-1; D uncertain. CDR1 SEHNR and CDR2 FQNEAQ come from the germline V gene (reference sequence). This CDR3 region has 14 residues. Trimming took 1 base from V and 2 from J, leaving 8 bases between them. The CDR3 is CASSLGTTNTEAFF. The CDR3 DNA sequence: TGTGCCAGCAGCTTAGGTACAACAAACACTGAAGCTTTCTTT.

This chain links TRBV7-2 with TRBJ2-3, with TRBD2 identical over 9 bases. CDR3 size: 16 residues. V was clipped by 7 bases and J by 2 bases; unmatched bases: 10. Germline CDR1 SGHTA, CDR2 FQGNSA. CDR3: CASTGRASGTTDTQYF. The CDR3 DNA follows: TGTGCCAGCACCGGGAGGGCTAGCGGGACCACAGATACGCAGTATTTT.

V gene TRBV27 combines with J gene TRBJ1-6; 7 bases match TRBD1. The V gene's germline CDR1 is MNHEY and CDR2 SMNVEV (reference sequence). The ends lost 6 bases at V and 10 bases at J; junction bases unmatched: 9. The CDR3 covers 14 residues. The CDR3 DNA reads as TGTGCCAGCAGGGACTGGGACAGAGGCTCACCCCTCCACTTT. It codes for CASRDWDRGSPLHF.

This chain connects TRBV7-9 to TRBJ1-1, with D unclear. V gave up 1 base and J gave up 1 base, with 4 bases separating them. This CDR3 region has 13 residues. Germline assignment: CDR1 SEHNR and CDR2 FQNEAQ (reference sequence). CDR3 sequence: CASSLDRNTEAFF. The CDR3 DNA reads as TGTGCCAGCAGCTTAGACAGGAACACTGAAGCTTTCTTT.

The CDR3 sequence is CASSLSPKQGRGYTF. The CDR3 nucleotides read TGTGCCAGCAGTTTATCCCCGAAACAGGGTAGGGGCTACACCTTC. This chain uses TRBV27 with TRBJ1-2, with D possibly TRBD1 on 6 matching bases. Trimming left V 0 bases short and J 8 bases short, with 16 bases between. The CDR3 has 15 amino acids. Per the germline V gene, CDR1 is MNHEY and CDR2 is SMNVEV (reference sequence).

The rearrangement joins TRBV7-8 to TRBJ1-2; TRBD1 agrees at 9 bases. CDR3 length: 15 residues. The V gene's germline CDR1 is SGHVS and CDR2 FQNEAQ. V lost 2 bases to trimming and J lost 7 bases; unmatched junction nucleotides: 8. The CDR3 sequence is CASSLNLQGATGYTF. The CDR3 coding sequence is TGTGCCAGCAGCTTAAATCTACAGGGGGCTACTGGCTACACCTTC.

The chain combines TRBV19 with TRBJ1-4; 7 nucleotides line up with TRBD1. Per the germline V gene, CDR1 is LNHDA and CDR2 is SQIVND (reference sequence). The CDR3 is 15 amino acids. The trim removed 6 bases at V and 4 bases at J, leaving 8 bases unmatched. The CDR3 nucleotides read TGTGCCAGTAGGAACAGGGGAGTTAGTAATGAAAAACTGTTTTTT. Translation: CASRNRGVSNEKLFF.

This chain connects TRBV30 to TRBJ2-1; TRBD2 is a possible D gene (6 bases). The germline V gene encodes CDR1 GTSNPN and CDR2 SVGIG (reference sequence). V was trimmed by 0 bases and J by 8 bases, leaving 20 bases between them. The CDR3 length is 16 residues. The CDR3 DNA is TGTGCCTGGAGTGTACGTAGCGGTGTCACGTCTCATGAGCAGTTCTTC. Translating gives CAWSVRSGVTSHEQFF.

This chain links TRBV19 with TRBJ2-3; D remains ambiguous. CDR3 length: 13 amino acids. Per the germline V gene, CDR1 is LNHDA and CDR2 is SQIVND (reference sequence). V dropped 5 bases and J dropped 3 bases, with 9 bases sitting between them. The CDR3 DNA follows: TGTGCCAGTAGTCGTCAGATAACAGATACGCAGTATTTT. Amino acids: CASSRQITDTQYF.

Here the CDR3 DNA reads TGTGCCAGCAGTCGGACAGCCGCGAACACTGAAGCTTTCTTT. Residues: CASSRTAANTEAFF. The gene calls are TRBV2 and TRBJ1-1, with a tentative D call TRBD1 (6 bases). Germline V gives CDR1 SNHLY, CDR2 FYNNEI. V gave up 5 bases and J gave up 1 base, with 11 bases separating them. This CDR3 region has 14 residues.

The chain links TRBV19 to TRBJ2-5, with a possible D match to TRBD1 (7 bases). There are 12 residues in the CDR3. CDR1 is LNHDA and CDR2 is SQIVND in the germline V gene (reference sequence). V lost 3 bases and J lost 9, with 11 bases in between. The CDR3 nucleotides are TGTGCCAGTAGTATTGGAGGGGGCCCCCAGTACTTC. This translates into CASSIGGGPQYF.

This clone is a singleton in its sample. The chain has TRBV11-2 and TRBJ2-1; tentatively, D is TRBD2 (6 bases). CDR1 and CDR2 from the germline V gene are SGHAT and FQNNGV. The length of the CDR3 is 15 residues. Trimming took off 3 bases at V and 6 bases at J, with 15 bases between the two ends. CDR3 loop: CASSFSASVPNEQFF. The CDR3 DNA reads as TGTGCCAGCAGCTTTTCTGCTAGCGTACCCAATGAGCAGTTCTTC.

The rearrangement uses TRBV7-9 and TRBJ2-2, with 8 positions matching TRBD1. The CDR3 runs 14 residues. Trimming at V came to 9 bases and at J to 3 bases, leaving 6 bases not matched to a gene. The germline V gene encodes CDR1 SEHNR and CDR2 FQNEAQ (reference sequence). The CDR3 region is CARSRGLDTGELFF. CDR3 DNA: TGTGCCAGGAGCAGGGGGCTGGACACCGGGGAGCTGTTTTTT.

This chain joins TRBV11-1 and TRBJ2-5, with 8 bases that match TRBD2. Germline V lookup: CDR1 SGHAT, CDR2 FQDESV (reference sequence). V gave up 6 bases and J gave up 3 bases; unmatched junction bases: 6. The CDR3 consists of 14 residues. CDR3 amino acids: CASRMRGLEETQYF. The CDR3, as DNA: TGTGCCAGCAGAATGAGGGGACTAGAAGAGACCCAGTACTTC.

This sequence joins TRBV10-2 and TRBJ2-3; 7 bases are shared with TRBD2. CDR3 length: 16 amino acids. The germline V gene encodes CDR1 WSHSY and CDR2 SAAADI. Trimming took 4 bases from V and 2 from J; bases not matched to a gene: 9. The CDR3 nucleotides read TGCGCCAGCAGTGGTCCTGTTAGCGGGTTCACAGATACGCAGTATTTT. This encodes CASSGPVSGFTDTQYF.

V and J are TRBV7-6 and TRBJ2-5, with D possibly matching TRBD1 (6 bases). The germline gives CDR1 SGHVS, CDR2 FNYEAQ. V shed 5 bases and J shed 5 bases, with 12 bases lying between them. This CDR3 is 13 amino acids long. In DNA, the CDR3 is TGTGCCAGCAGCGACGCGCAGGGGGAGACCCAGTACTTC. Its protein product is CASSDAQGETQYF.

V gene TRBV12-5 combines with J gene TRBJ2-3; 7 bases line up with TRBD2. The CDR3 loop spans 16 amino acids. The ends lost 6 bases at V and 2 bases at J; junction bases unmatched: 11. CDR1 is LGHNT, CDR2 FRNRAP, per germline. The CDR3 bases are TGTGCTAGTGGGGGCTCCCGGGAGGCCACCACAGATACGCAGTATTTT. Protein product: CASGGSREATTDTQYF.

The chain couples TRBV18 to TRBJ1-2, with D uncertain. Germline CDR1 is KGHSH and CDR2 is LQKENI. This CDR3 is 15 amino acids long. V was clipped by 5 bases and J by 4 bases, with 17 bases between them. The CDR3 DNA follows: TGTGCCAGCTCAGCTCCCCCCGGGTCGCTCTATGGCTACACCTTC. Amino acid sequence: CASSAPPGSLYGYTF.

This chain joins TRBV12-3 or TRBV12-4 and TRBJ2-5; TRBD1 agrees at 8 bases. The CDR3 extends over 12 amino acids. J was trimmed by 5 bases and V by 8 bases; bases with no gene match: 4. The CDR3, as DNA: TGTGCCAGCGGTACAGGGGGGGAGACCCAGTACTTC. Translating it yields CASGTGGETQYF.

The V gene is TRBV7-3, the J gene TRBJ2-1; TRBD2 aligns across 7 bases. CDR3 length equals 16 residues. The germline CDR1 and CDR2 sequences are SGHTA and FQGTGA. The V and J ends lost 0 bases and 1 base, in that order; junction bases with no gene match: 3. For the CDR3, the DNA is TGTGCCAGCAGCTTAACGAGGGACTATTCCTACAATGAGCAGTTCTTC. Translating it yields CASSLTRDYSYNEQFF.

This clone has only a few counts. The V gene is TRBV14, the J gene TRBJ1-6, with 9 nucleotides matching TRBD1. Per germline, CDR1 SGHDN and CDR2 FVKESK. After removal of 0 bases from V and 5 bases from J, the junction contained 14 bases not matched to a gene. This CDR3 has 20 residues. CDR3 loop: CASSQDTGTGLGANNSPLHF. The CDR3 nucleotides read TGTGCCAGCAGCCAAGATACCGGGACAGGGTTAGGAGCTAATAATTCACCCCTCCACTTT.

The gene calls are TRBV18 and TRBJ2-1; the match to TRBD2 covers 9 bases. The CDR3 spans 16 residues. Losses at the gene ends were 0 bases for V and 7 bases for J; bases not matched to a gene: 7. Germline CDR1 and CDR2: KGHSH and LQKENI. CDR3 residues: CASSPPGAGGMNEQFF. For the CDR3, the DNA is TGTGCCAGCTCACCACCCGGGGCGGGAGGGATGAATGAGCAGTTCTTC.

The chain has TRBV7-6 and TRBJ1-1; 7 positions match TRBD1. The germline V gene encodes CDR1 SGHVS and CDR2 FNYEAQ. The CDR3 consists of 14 residues. V shed 5 bases, J shed 6 bases, and the junction held 9 bases outside the gene matches. The CDR3 DNA reads TGTGCCAGCAGCATTCGACAGGGTATCTCTGAAGCTTTCTTT. Protein: CASSIRQGISEAFF.

In its sample, this clone was seen once. This chain connects TRBV7-6 to TRBJ1-1; 8 bases map to TRBD1. The ends lost 7 bases at V and 0 bases at J; junction bases unmatched: 13. Germline-derived CDR1 and CDR2 are SGHVS and FNYEAQ. The CDR3 is 17 residues long. CDR3 region: CASTRIRTGLMNTEAFF. In DNA, the CDR3 is TGTGCCAGCACCCGAATCAGGACAGGGCTTATGAACACTGAAGCTTTCTTT.

This clone has more than one count but fewer than ten. This chain joins TRBV6-5 and TRBJ2-7; 8 positions match TRBD1. The CDR3 totals 15 residues. V shed 10 bases, J shed 0 bases, and the junction held 11 bases outside the gene matches. In germline, CDR1 is MNHEY, CDR2 SVGAGI. As DNA, the CDR3 is TGTGCCACAAGGTACAGGGACAGGAGCTCCTACGAGCAGTACTTC. Translated: CATRYRDRSSYEQYF.

CDR3 nucleotide sequence: TGCGCCAGCAGCAGGGGACAGAACACAGATACGCAGTATTTT. Amino acids: CASSRGQNTDTQYF. This chain connects TRBV10-2 to TRBJ2-3, with 7 nucleotides matching TRBD1. V lost 6 bases to trimming and J lost 2 bases; unmatched junction nucleotides: 5. CDR1 and CDR2 from the germline V gene are WSHSY and SAAADI. This CDR3 is built from 14 residues.

DNA of the CDR3: TGCGCCAGCAGCCAAGGGGGAAGGGGTAATGAGCAGTTCTTC. Amino acid sequence: CASSQGGRGNEQFF. The V and J genes are TRBV4-1 and TRBJ2-1; D may be TRBD1 (5 bases). Trimming stripped 1 base from V and 7 bases from J, with 11 bases between. The length of the CDR3 is 14 residues. CDR1 is MGHRA, CDR2 YSYEKL, per germline.

This clone was seen only a few times. This rearrangement joins TRBV27 to TRBJ2-3, with a tentative D call TRBD1 (5 bases). This CDR3 is built from 13 residues. Trimming shortened V by 6 bases and J by 4 bases, and 11 bases separated the two germline ends. Germline V lookup: CDR1 MNHEY, CDR2 SMNVEV (reference sequence). The CDR3 loop is CASRKDRSDTQYF. The CDR3 nucleotides read TGTGCCAGCAGGAAAGACAGATCAGATACGCAGTATTTT.

This chain uses TRBV30 with TRBJ1-1; D perhaps matches TRBD1 (6 bases). Germline loops: CDR1 GTSNPN, CDR2 SVGIG (reference sequence). Trimming removed 5 bases at V and 4 bases at J, with 11 bases between. This CDR3 has 12 amino acids. CDR3 sequence (DNA): TGTGCCTGGTCAGGCAGGGGCACTGAAGCTTTCTTT. This translates into CAWSGRGTEAFF.

The rearrangement links TRBV7-9 to TRBJ2-1, with unresolved D. The CDR3 contains 13 residues. V was trimmed by 8 bases and J by 2 bases, leaving 10 bases between them. CDR1 and CDR2 (germline): SEHNR, FQNEAQ (reference sequence). Here the CDR3 reads CASRPGTYNEQFF. In nucleotides, the CDR3 is TGTGCCAGCCGCCCGGGTACCTACAATGAGCAGTTCTTC.